This T cell receptor (beta chain) was identified during a study of circulating and synovial CD4+ cells in juvenile arthritis. Study-wide points: Vbeta family usage analysis did not detect the pathogenic-like versus bulk difference.

Of note for this clone: Its antigen is not identified.

The V gene end was trimmed by 3 bases and the J gene end by 4 bases; junction bases not matched to a gene: 5. This CDR3 spans 15 amino acids. CDR1 ENHRY and CDR2 SYGVKD come from the germline V gene. The data were produced by immunoSEQ multiplex PCR, yet TCRdb's version contains in-frame clones alone and is incomplete. The table records around 31,000 clones, 95% of them present only once. The V and J genes are TRBV10-3 and TRBJ2-2; 7 nucleotides line up with TRBD2. What was sequenced was CD4+ T cells from blood. This sequence was found in a human donor with juvenile idiopathic arthritis. In DNA, the CDR3 is TGTGCCATCAGTGATGGGGGGAGGGCCACCGGGGAGCTGTTTTTT. Residues: CAISDGGRATGELFF.